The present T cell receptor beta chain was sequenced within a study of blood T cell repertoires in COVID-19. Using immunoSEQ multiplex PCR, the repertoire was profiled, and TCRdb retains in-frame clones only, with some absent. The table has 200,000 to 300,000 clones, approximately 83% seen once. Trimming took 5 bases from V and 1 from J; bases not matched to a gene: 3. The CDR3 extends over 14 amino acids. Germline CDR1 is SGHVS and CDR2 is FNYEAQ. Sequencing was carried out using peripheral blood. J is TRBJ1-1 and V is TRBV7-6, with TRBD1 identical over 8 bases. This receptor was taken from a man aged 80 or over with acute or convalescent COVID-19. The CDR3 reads CASSGQGRNTEAFF. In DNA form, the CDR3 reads TGTGCCAGCAGCGGACAGGGACGGAACACTGAAGCTTTCTTT.